A selection of T cell receptor beta chains follows, all from one sample in a study of identical twins. One entry per CDR3 protein results from TCRdb running MiXCR on the 5' RACE reads. Altogether about 720,000 distinct CDR3 sequences are present, around 8.6% being singletons, with the ten largest covering approximately 0.94%. A further study also used this sample, focusing on yellow fever vaccine responses in identical twins.

The specimen was PBMCs. These receptor sequences come from a woman younger than 30 in good health. CDR3s include the opening cysteine and the closing phenylalanine or tryptophan. Each record gives: clone size, V gene, D gene, J gene, CDR3 DNA, CDR3 protein. D genes are given only for firm matches. Clone sizes are given selectively: once, few, many, or a class where the clone is expanded.

NA,TRBV15,NA,TRBJ2-5,TGTGCCACCAGCAGAGCGACGGGGGAGACCCAGTACTTC,CATSRATGETQYF
many,TRBV6-2/TRBV6-3,NA,TRBJ2-3,TGTGCCAGCAGTTACTCGGGTGCAACAGATACGCAGTATTTT,CASSYSGATDTQYF
few,TRBV3-1,NA,TRBJ2-7,TGTGCCAGCAGCCACCACGGGGATATCTCCTACGAGCAGTACTTC,CASSHHGDISYEQYF
NA,TRBV25-1,TRBD2,TRBJ2-3,TGTGCCAGCGCGCCTCCCCTAGCGGATAGCACAGATACGCAGTATTTT,CASAPPLADSTDTQYF
few,TRBV4-2,TRBD2,TRBJ2-1,TGTGCCAGCAGCCCCCTACTAGCGAACCACAATGAGCAGTTCTTC,CASSPLLANHNEQFF
few,TRBV12-5,TRBD1,TRBJ2-3,TGTGCTAGTGGTCCGGGGACAGGGGGCACAGATACGCAGTATTTT,CASGPGTGGTDTQYF
few,TRBV5-6,NA,TRBJ2-7,TGTGCCAGCAGCTTCGTTTATCGGGGCGGACCCTACGAGCAGTACTTC,CASSFVYRGGPYEQYF
few,TRBV6-1,NA,TRBJ2-1,TGTGCCAGCAGTGAAGCGCTTCTGTCGCGCGAGCAGTTCTTC,CASSEALLSREQFF
few,TRBV29-1,NA,TRBJ2-1,TGCAGCGTTGAAGGGGCGGATGGAACCTACAATGAGCAGTTCTTC,CSVEGADGTYNEQFF
many,TRBV10-2,NA,TRBJ2-2,TGCGCCAGCAGTGTGGTAGGAACCGGGGAGCTGTTTTTT,CASSVVGTGELFF
many,TRBV12-5,TRBD2,TRBJ2-3,TGTGCTAGTGGACAGATGAGACTAGCGGATTACACAGATACGCAGTATTTT,CASGQMRLADYTDTQYF
many,TRBV5-5,NA,TRBJ2-7,TGTGCCAGCAGGGGTGGTGGATCCTACGAGCAGTACTTC,CASRGGGSYEQYF
many,TRBV12-3/TRBV12-4,TRBD2,TRBJ2-2,TGTGCCAGCATCGGGGGGGTTGCAACCGGGGAGCTGTTTTTT,CASIGGVATGELFF
many,TRBV10-3,NA,TRBJ2-2,TGTGCCATCGCCGGTAGTGAACGGATCACCGGGGAGCTGTTTTTT,CAIAGSERITGELFF
many,TRBV6-5,NA,TRBJ2-1,TGTGCCAGCAGTTACTCGGACAGTTACAATGAGCAGTTCTTC,CASSYSDSYNEQFF
NA,TRBV20-1,TRBD2,TRBJ2-1,TGCAGTGTTAGAGATGCCCTAGCGGGATACAATGAGCAGTTCTTC,CSVRDALAGYNEQFF
few,TRBV18,NA,TRBJ2-1,TGTGCCGGCTCACCACCGAGGGGGGGCCACAATGAGCAGTTCTTC,CAGSPPRGGHNEQFF
NA,TRBV20-1,NA,TRBJ2-1,TGCAGTGCGGCATACAATAGGGAGCAGTTCTTC,CSAAYNREQFF
once,TRBV18,NA,TRBJ1-1,TGTGCCAGCTCACCAATAAGCCACGAAGCTGAAGCTTTCTTT,CASSPISHEAEAFF
few,TRBV6-2/TRBV6-3,NA,TRBJ2-4,TGTGCCAGCAGTCATTGGAGGAGTGTAAAGGGAAACATTCAGTACTTC,CASSHWRSVKGNIQYF
few,TRBV2,TRBD2,TRBJ2-7,TGTGCCAGCAGTAGTCGACTAGCGGAAAACTACGAGCAGTACTTC,CASSSRLAENYEQYF
many,TRBV12-3/TRBV12-4,TRBD2,TRBJ2-5,TGTGCCAGCAGTTTACGACTAGCCCAAGAGACCCAGTACTTC,CASSLRLAQETQYF
few,TRBV6-1,NA,TRBJ2-3,TGTGCCAGCGCCACTAGCAGGGGATCTAGCACAGATACGCAGTATTTT,CASATSRGSSTDTQYF
few,TRBV7-9,NA,TRBJ2-2,TGTGCCAGCAGTTTTTCCTTCCCGGGGAACGGGGAGCTGTTTTTT,CASSFSFPGNGELFF
few,TRBV4-3,NA,TRBJ2-1,TGCGCCAGCAGCCAAGTATGGCTTGAGCAGTTCTTC,CASSQVWLEQFF
NA,TRBV28,NA,TRBJ2-7,TGTGCCAGCAGCCCAACGGGGTTCTTCTACGAGCAGTACTTC,CASSPTGFFYEQYF
many,TRBV5-1,TRBD1,TRBJ2-7,TGCGCCAGCAGCTTGGAGGGGGCATTTGAGCAGTACTTC,CASSLEGAFEQYF
few,TRBV4-3,NA,TRBJ2-1,TGCGCCAGCAGCCAAGATCTGGGGCCTGACCCATACAATGAGCAGTTCTTC,CASSQDLGPDPYNEQFF
many,TRBV10-3,NA,TRBJ2-2,TGTGCCATCAGTGAAACGGGGGTTACCACCGGGGAGCTGTTTTTT,CAISETGVTTGELFF
many,TRBV6-5,TRBD1,TRBJ2-2,TGTGCCAGCAGTTACTTGGGACAGGATAGCGGGGAGCTGTTTTTT,CASSYLGQDSGELFF
many,TRBV28,NA,TRBJ1-2,TGTGCCAGCAGTTTCCCGCTTCCCCGGGGTAACTATGGCTACACCTTC,CASSFPLPRGNYGYTF
few,TRBV6-1,NA,TRBJ1-1,TGTGCCAGCAGTGAATTAGGGCGAAGTGAAGCTTTCTTT,CASSELGRSEAFF
many,TRBV10-2,TRBD2,TRBJ2-3,TGCGCCAGCCGGGAGGGTGTAAATACGCAGTATTTT,CASREGVNTQYF
many,TRBV15,NA,TRBJ1-1,TGTGCCACCAGCAGAGCACAGGGAGCCGTGAACACTGAAGCTTTCTTT,CATSRAQGAVNTEAFF
few,TRBV15,NA,TRBJ2-7,TGTGCCACCAGCAGAGCTCCGGACGGTTTGGATCCTACCTACGAGCAGTACTTC,CATSRAPDGLDPTYEQYF
NA,TRBV5-1,NA,TRBJ2-3,TGCGCCAGCAGCTTGTTCCAGGGCCGTAGCACAGATACGCAGTATTTT,CASSLFQGRSTDTQYF
NA,TRBV2,NA,TRBJ2-5,TGTGCCAGCAGTAATGCCCGGGGCCAAGAGACCCAGTACTTC,CASSNARGQETQYF
many,TRBV7-9,TRBD2,TRBJ2-1,TGTGCCGACCCCAAGCGGGAGGGCCCAGTTGAGCAGTTCTTC,CADPKREGPVEQFF